The 17 T cell receptor beta chains below were found in one sample sequenced in a study of T cell responses to AZD1222 COVID-19 vaccine. The protocol was immunoSEQ multiplex PCR, while the TCRdb copy is restricted to in-frame clones and leaves out a portion. Of approximately 150,000 clones detected, approximately 90% appear once; the ten largest clones hold approximately 3.7%. The specimen was peripheral blood, collected 28 days after the second AZD1222 dose. Every receptor here comes from an adult who received the AZD1222 COVID-19 vaccine.

This clone was observed once. The V call is TRBV29-1, the J call TRBJ2-7; possibly TRBD1 for D (7 bases). There are 13 residues in the CDR3. Trimming stripped 7 bases from V and 7 bases from J, with 20 bases between. The germline gives CDR1 SQVTM, CDR2 ANQGSEA. The CDR3: CSAILTGAGEQYF. The DNA for the CDR3 is TGCAGCGCGATCCTTACAGGGGCGGGGGAGCAGTACTTC.

The chain has TRBV24-1 and TRBJ2-1; the match to TRBD2 covers 7 bases. The CDR3 spans 14 residues. CDR1 and CDR2 (germline): KGHDR, SFDVKD. Trimming cost V 8 bases and J 5 bases; bases outside gene matches: 8. The CDR3 DNA follows: TGTGCCACCAAAGGCGGGAGTTCGGACAATGAGCAGTTCTTC. Translation gives CATKGGSSDNEQFF.

V gene TRBV7-2 combines with J gene TRBJ2-3, with TRBD2 identical over 13 bases. Germline CDR1 reads SGHTA; CDR2 reads FQGNSA. The CDR3 length is 16 residues. J lost 7 bases, V lost 5 bases, and 9 bases had no gene match. The CDR3 here is CASSPTSGGLYNTQYF. In DNA form, the CDR3 reads TGTGCCAGCAGCCCGACTAGCGGGGGGCTTTACAATACGCAGTATTTT.

The J gene is TRBJ2-7, the V gene TRBV28; TRBD2 matches 7 bases. The germline V gene encodes CDR1 MDHEN and CDR2 SYDVKM. The CDR3 length is 15 residues. The ends lost 6 bases at V and 0 bases at J; junction bases unmatched: 8. The CDR3 region has the DNA TGTGCCAGCAGACTCAGCGGGGATAGCTCCTACGAGCAGTACTTC. Translating it yields CASRLSGDSSYEQYF. Drawing the rest from reference TRBV28 and TRBJ2-7, the complete variable domain is DVKVTQSSRYLVKRTGEKVFLECVQDMDHENMFWYRQDPGLGLRLIYFSYDVKMKEKGDIPEGYSVSREKKERFSLILESASTNQTSMYLCASRLSGDSSYEQYFGPGTRLTVT.

V gene TRBV5-1 combines with J gene TRBJ2-7; D perhaps matches TRBD1 (5 bases). The V end was cut by 7 bases, the J end by 1 base, with 15 bases between. Germline CDR1 and CDR2: SGHRS and YFSETQ. CDR3 length: 14 amino acids. This CDR3 is CASGAYGPSYEQYF. CDR3 DNA sequence: TGCGCCAGCGGGGCTTATGGTCCTTCCTACGAGCAGTACTTC.

The rearrangement joins TRBV7-3 to TRBJ1-6; 8 nucleotides agree with TRBD1. After removal of 5 bases from V and 5 bases from J, the junction contained 2 bases not matched to a gene. CDR3 size: 14 residues. Germline loops: CDR1 SGHTA, CDR2 FQGTGA. CDR3 in amino acids: CASSPQGDNSPLHF. The CDR3 nucleotides are TGTGCCAGCAGCCCACAGGGGGATAATTCACCCCTCCACTTT.

V gene TRBV6-5 combines with J gene TRBJ2-3; D is ambiguous. CDR1 is MNHEY, CDR2 SVGAGI, per germline. Trimming stripped 0 bases from V and 0 bases from J, with 10 bases between. This CDR3 is built from 16 residues. The CDR3: CASSYSGGRSTDTQYF. The CDR3 DNA is TGTGCCAGCAGTTACTCGGGCGGACGAAGCACAGATACGCAGTATTTT.

The chain is built from TRBV11-3 and TRBJ2-2, with D unclear. Germline CDR1 SGHNT, CDR2 YENEEA. The germline V and J ends were trimmed by 1 base and 0 bases, with 9 bases remaining between them. The CDR3 is 16 residues long. CDR3 DNA sequence: TGTGCCAGCAGCTTAGGAGCCGGGCCGAACACCGGGGAGCTGTTTTTT. Translation gives CASSLGAGPNTGELFF.

The chain combines TRBV11-2 with TRBJ2-7, with D unresolved. Germline assignment: CDR1 SGHAT and CDR2 FQNNGV. V lost 5 bases and J lost 2, with 13 bases in between. CDR3 length: 14 amino acids. The CDR3 loop reads CASSPPAVPYEQYF. CDR3 bases: TGTGCCAGCAGCCCCCCGGCGGTTCCCTACGAGCAGTACTTC.

The chain has TRBV24-1 and TRBJ1-2, with a possible D match to TRBD1 (5 bases). The CDR3 extends over 14 amino acids. Germline assignment: CDR1 KGHDR and CDR2 SFDVKD. The V end lost 2 bases, the J end lost 1 base, and 7 bases lay between the germline ends. CDR3 nucleotides: TGTGCCACCAGTGATTCCAGGGTTAACTATGGCTACACCTTC. This translates into CATSDSRVNYGYTF.

The V gene is TRBV11-1, the J gene TRBJ2-1, with a tentative D call TRBD2 (5 bases). CDR1 is SGHAT, CDR2 FQDESV, per germline (reference sequence). With 7 bases removed from V and 10 bases from J, the gap between germline ends came to 14 bases. CDR3 length equals 12 residues. In DNA form, the CDR3 reads TGTGCCAGCACGCCTTCCGGGAACGAGCAGTTCTTC. Encoded protein: CASTPSGNEQFF.

The chain recombines TRBV5-1 with TRBJ1-2, with TRBD1 identical over 7 bases. The V gene end was trimmed by 0 bases and the J gene end by 10 bases; junction bases not matched to a gene: 12. Germline V CDR1 and CDR2: SGHRS, YFSETQ. CDR3 length: 15 residues. The CDR3 is CASSLEGGQKDVYTF. CDR3 sequence (DNA): TGCGCCAGCAGCTTGGAAGGGGGCCAAAAGGACGTCTACACCTTC.

This clone was seen only once. The rearrangement joins TRBV28 to TRBJ1-5; TRBD1 might be the D (6 bases). The germline V gene encodes CDR1 MDHEN and CDR2 SYDVKM. Trimming left V 2 bases short and J 6 bases short, with 17 bases between. This CDR3 region has 16 residues. CDR3 region: CASSLRGKALSQPQHF. The CDR3 DNA reads TGTGCCAGCAGTTTAAGGGGGAAGGCCCTCAGTCAGCCCCAGCATTTT.

The chain uses TRBV19 and TRBJ1-5; 7 nucleotides line up with TRBD1. This CDR3 has 18 amino acids. V dropped 7 bases and J dropped 0; count of bases not matched to a gene: 15. Germline V gene data show CDR1 as LNHDA and CDR2 as SQIVND (reference sequence). The CDR3 DNA follows: TGTGCCAGTATGGAAACAGGGGACTTTCTTTTTAGCAATCAGCCCCAGCATTTT. This sequence encodes CASMETGDFLFSNQPQHF.

This chain uses TRBV11-2 with TRBJ2-1, with D perhaps assigned TRBD1 or TRBD2 (5 bases each). V dropped 1 base and J dropped 14 bases, with 12 bases sitting between them. CDR3 length: 12 amino acids. Germline CDR1 SGHAT, CDR2 FQNNGV. CDR3 in DNA: TGTGCCAGCAGCTTAGCGGGGCAGAAGGAGTTCTTC. Protein: CASSLAGQKEFF.

The rearrangement joins TRBV7-6 to TRBJ1-4, with D maybe TRBD1 (5 bases). Trimming left V 2 bases short and J 8 bases short, with 9 bases between. This CDR3 has 13 amino acids. CDR1 SGHVS and CDR2 FNYEAQ come from the germline V gene. The CDR3 region has the DNA TGTGCCAGCAGCTTATACGAGGGGGAAAAACTGTTTTTT. Residues: CASSLYEGEKLFF.

Concerning this clone itself: This CDR3 fails to terminate in the conserved phenylalanine or tryptophan, so it likely reflects a read error. No DNA is shown, since the ends of the CDR3 on it are uncertain; the CDR3 is the one TCRdb lists. The V and J genes are TRBV19 and TRBJ2-7. The germline gives CDR1 LNHDA, CDR2 SQIVND (reference sequence). A total of 8 residues make up the CDR3, ends included. The CDR3 reads CASSTKGI.